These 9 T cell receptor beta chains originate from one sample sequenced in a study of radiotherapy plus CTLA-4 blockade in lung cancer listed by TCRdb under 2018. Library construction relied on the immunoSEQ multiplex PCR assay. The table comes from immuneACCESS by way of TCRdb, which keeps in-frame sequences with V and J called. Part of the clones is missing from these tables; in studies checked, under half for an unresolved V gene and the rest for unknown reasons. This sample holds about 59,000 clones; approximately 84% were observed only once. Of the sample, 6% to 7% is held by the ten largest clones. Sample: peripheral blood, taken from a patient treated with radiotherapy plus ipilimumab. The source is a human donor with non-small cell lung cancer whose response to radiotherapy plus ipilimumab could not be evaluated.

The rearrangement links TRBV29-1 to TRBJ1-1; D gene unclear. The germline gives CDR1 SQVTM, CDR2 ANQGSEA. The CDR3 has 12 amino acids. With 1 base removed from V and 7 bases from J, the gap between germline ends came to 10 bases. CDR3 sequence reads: CSVEGNRHEAFF. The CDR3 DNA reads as TGCAGCGTTGAAGGCAACAGACATGAAGCTTTCTTT.

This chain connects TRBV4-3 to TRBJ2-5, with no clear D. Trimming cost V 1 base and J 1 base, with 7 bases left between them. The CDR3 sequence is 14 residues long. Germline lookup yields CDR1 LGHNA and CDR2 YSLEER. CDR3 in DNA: TGCGCCAGCAGCCAAGTTGGCGGCCAAGAGACCCAGTACTTC. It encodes CASSQVGGQETQYF.

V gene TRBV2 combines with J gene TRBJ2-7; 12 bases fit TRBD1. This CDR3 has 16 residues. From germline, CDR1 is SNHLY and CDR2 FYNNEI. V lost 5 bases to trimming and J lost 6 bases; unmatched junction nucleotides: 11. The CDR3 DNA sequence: TGTGCCAGCAGTACTCGACCGGGACAGGGGGCAGGCGAGCAGTACTTC. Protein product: CASSTRPGQGAGEQYF.

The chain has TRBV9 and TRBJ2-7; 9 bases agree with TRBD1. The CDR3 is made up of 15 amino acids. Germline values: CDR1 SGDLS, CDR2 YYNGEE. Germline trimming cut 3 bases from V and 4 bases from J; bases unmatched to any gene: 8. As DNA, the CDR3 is TGTGCCAGCAGCGCCTCCCAGGGGACAGGGTACGAGCAGTACTTC. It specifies CASSASQGTGYEQYF. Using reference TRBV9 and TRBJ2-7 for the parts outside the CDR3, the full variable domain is DSGVTQTPKHLITATGQRVTLRCSPRSGDLSVYWYQQSLDQGLQFLIQYYNGEERAKGNILERFSAQQFPDLHSELNLSSLELGDSALYFCASSASQGTGYEQYFGPGTRLTVT.

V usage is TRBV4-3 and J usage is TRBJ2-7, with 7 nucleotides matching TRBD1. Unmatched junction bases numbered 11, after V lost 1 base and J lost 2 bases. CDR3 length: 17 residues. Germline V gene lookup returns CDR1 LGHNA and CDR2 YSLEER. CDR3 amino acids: CASSQGIPGTVAYEQYF. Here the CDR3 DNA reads TGCGCCAGCAGCCAAGGGATACCCGGGACAGTCGCCTACGAGCAGTACTTC.

In DNA, the CDR3 is TGTGCCACCAGCAGAGATCTCGGGGGGCAGATCCGCGAGCAGTTCTTC. Amino acid sequence: CATSRDLGGQIREQFF. The chain links TRBV15 to TRBJ2-1; the D gene is possibly TRBD2 (7 bases). The CDR3 spans 16 residues. The germline V gene encodes CDR1 LNHNV and CDR2 YYDKDF (reference sequence). V was shortened by 0 bases and J by 10 bases, with 19 bases between the two germline ends. The full variable domain, completed using reference TRBV15 and TRBJ2-1, is DAMVIQNPRYQVTQFGKPVTLSCSQTLNHNVMYWYQQKSSQAPKLLFHYYDKDFNNEADTPDNFQSRRPNTSFCFLDIRSPGLGDTAMYLCATSRDLGGQIREQFFGPGTRLTVL.

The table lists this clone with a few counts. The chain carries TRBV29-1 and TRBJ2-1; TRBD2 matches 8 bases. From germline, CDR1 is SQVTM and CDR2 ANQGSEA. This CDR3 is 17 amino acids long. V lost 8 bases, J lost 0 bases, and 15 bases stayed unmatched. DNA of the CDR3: TGCAGCATCTTACGGGGGGTAGCGGGGAGCTCCTACAATGAGCAGTTCTTC. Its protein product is CSILRGVAGSSYNEQFF.

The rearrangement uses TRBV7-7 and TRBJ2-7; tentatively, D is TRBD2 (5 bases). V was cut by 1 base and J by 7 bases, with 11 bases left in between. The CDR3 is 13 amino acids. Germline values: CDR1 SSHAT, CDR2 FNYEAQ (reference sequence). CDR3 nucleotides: TGTGCCAGCAGCTTAGACTTATCGGGAGAGCAGTACTTC. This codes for CASSLDLSGEQYF.

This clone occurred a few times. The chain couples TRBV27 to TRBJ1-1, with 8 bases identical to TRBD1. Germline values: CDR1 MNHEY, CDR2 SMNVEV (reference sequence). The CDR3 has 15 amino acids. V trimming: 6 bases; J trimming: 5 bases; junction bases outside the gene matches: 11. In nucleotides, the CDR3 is TGTGCCAGCAGCTCAGGGGGCTCAGTAAGTACTGAAGCTTTCTTT. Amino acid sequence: CASSSGGSVSTEAFF.